Listed below are T cell receptor beta chains from one sample, sequenced in a study of blood T cells in healthy people across ages. One entry per CDR3 protein, called by TCRdb with MiXCR from the 5' RACE reads. The table includes about 640,000 distinct CDR3 sequences, 58% detected once. Material for sequencing was blood. The source is a man in his 60s in good health. Each CDR3 is given without its conserved first and last residue. Clone sizes are given selectively: once, few, many, or a class where the clone is expanded.

TRBV11-2,once,17,TRBJ2-3,ASSSDRTSRKPTADTQY
TRBV20-1,-,11,TRBJ2-3,STRGASADTQY
TRBV4-2,-,13,TRBJ2-1,ASSQDATWGNEQF
TRBV12-3/TRBV12-4,many,11,TRBJ1-2,ASSPTGNYGYT
TRBV9,few,10,-,ASSTRGYEQY
TRBV7-9,-,16,TRBJ2-3,ASSPSSGGFLRTDTQY
TRBV18,-,13,TRBJ2-5,ASSPRTGGMETQY
TRBV6-1,-,10,TRBJ2-7,ASSRFPYEQY
TRBV20-1,few,11,TRBJ1-1,SANRDWETEAF
TRBV12-3/TRBV12-4,-,14,TRBJ1-2,ASSPPTGLGAYGYT
TRBV12-5,-,17,TRBJ2-1,ASGLVRQAGGPSHSEQF
TRBV4-1,few,15,TRBJ1-5,ASSQEGFETGNQPQH
TRBV12-3/TRBV12-4,-,10,TRBJ2-3,ASSFPGRVGY
TRBV7-2,few,13,TRBJ1-1,ASSLVGHTNTEAF
TRBV5-5,-,12,TRBJ2-5,ASSFMSGGETQY
TRBV20-1,-,13,TRBJ2-7,SARPGLAETYEQY
TRBV3-1,few,10,TRBJ2-5,ASQGTGETQY
TRBV7-9,-,13,TRBJ1-2,ASSPRPGTGYGYT
TRBV5-6,-,13,TRBJ2-7,ASGSAGGQHYEQY
TRBV5-1,few,13,TRBJ2-4,ASSFGAGRGNIQY
TRBV6-6,once,13,TRBJ2-6,ASGLGGPGANVLT
TRBV29-1,-,9,TRBJ1-1,SVGDNTEAF
TRBV6-1,-,12,TRBJ2-3,ASSATTLTDTQY
TRBV4-1,-,14,TRBJ2-1,ASSPRRGAPYNEQF
TRBV9,-,14,TRBJ2-5,ASSYLPGGENNEQY
TRBV12-3/TRBV12-4,-,11,TRBJ1-2,ASSTTVNYGYT
TRBV15,few,12,TRBJ2-5,ATSRESAGGTQY
TRBV6-1,-,13,-,ASTAVPLTYNEQY
TRBV29-1,-,17,TRBJ2-6,SVAGTDQGVRSGANVLT
TRBV2,-,16,-,ASSPLAGGPPSYNEQY
TRBV2,many,13,TRBJ2-3,ASSRTGGSTDTQY
TRBV15,-,14,TRBJ2-7,ATSRDRDRAAYEQY
TRBV5-1,-,15,TRBJ2-1,ASSEGTSGSPRDEQF
TRBV7-2,few,12,TRBJ2-7,ASTHRAGAYEQY
TRBV24-1,-,14,TRBJ1-4,ATSDPGQGLNEKLF
TRBV20-1,-,10,TRBJ1-1,SATDIVTEAF
TRBV29-1,-,7,TRBJ1-2,SVVRGYT
TRBV21-1,-,13,TRBJ1-1,ASSSRGDMNTEAF
TRBV5-1,once,10,TRBJ1-1,ASSAGRWEAF
TRBV27,few,15,TRBJ1-6,ASSLYSGNSHNSPLH
TRBV7-9,many,11,TRBJ2-7,ASSLGGVYEQY
TRBV5-1,many,13,-,ASSQPGTLYNEQY
TRBV20-1,-,13,TRBJ2-1,SARRTSGQGNEQF
TRBV5-6,few,12,TRBJ2-7,ASSMLDRDYEQY
TRBV6-2/TRBV6-3,-,11,TRBJ2-7,ASGDRGGYEQY
TRBV18,-,11,-,ASSPNGQETQY
TRBV4-2,-,15,TRBJ2-3,ASSQAEGAGGLMGQY
TRBV6-6,-,12,TRBJ2-7,ASSTTGKAYEQY
TRBV27,many,14,TRBJ1-6,ASSLTGSSYNSPLH
TRBV5-1,-,14,TRBJ2-5,ASSKIFDFFQETQY
TRBV2,-,11,TRBJ1-5,ASSDRSNQPQH
TRBV20-1,few,12,-,SARDNRGNYEQY
TRBV7-2,-,12,TRBJ2-7,ASSRPYSYNEQY
TRBV20-1,-,13,TRBJ2-5,SARDVRVKKETQY
TRBV11-2,few,13,TRBJ2-6,ASSNRISGANVLT
TRBV3-1,-,13,-,ASSHTGQVSYEQY
TRBV20-1,few,9,TRBJ2-3,SARDVATQY
TRBV5-6,-,15,TRBJ2-7,ASSYTLTGETSYEQY